This TCR beta chain was captured by sequencing in a study of T cell responses to AZD1222 COVID-19 vaccine. Here immunoSEQ multiplex PCR was the method, and the copy in TCRdb shows in-frame clones only, minus some. The sample contains around 130,000 clones, 80% to 90% of which appear only once. Trimming cost V 0 bases and J 3 bases, with 7 bases left between them. The CDR3 totals 13 residues. Germline assignment: CDR1 SGDLS and CDR2 YYNGEE. A note on this clone: The antigen remains undetermined.

Study-level findings and limits: Baseline serology detected seropositivity in only a handful of AZD1222 recipients. Nearly half of unique spike-specific TCRs reportedly avoided B.1.351 and B.1.1.7 mutated regions. A rise in Spike-specific TCR breadth and depth followed two AZD1222 doses.

The V gene is TRBV9, the J gene TRBJ2-7, with D possibly TRBD1 on 5 matching bases. This specimen consisted of peripheral blood, obtained on day 0 of AZD1222 vaccination. The clonotype originates from an adult in good health. CDR3 sequence reads: CASSVADSYEQYF. As DNA, the CDR3 is TGTGCCAGCAGCGTAGCCGACAGCTACGAGCAGTACTTC.